This entry lists 20 T cell receptor beta chains sequenced from one sample in a study of identical twins. TCRdb redid the calling of the 5' RACE reads with MiXCR, one entry per CDR3 protein. Of a few hundred thousand distinct CDR3 sequences listed, 20% to 30% are singletons. Another study also made use of these data, one on T cells expressing NK-cell markers.

The sequencing input was CD4+ T cells sorted from blood. These receptors originate from a woman aged 18-29 years in good health.

This clonotype was counted at least ten times. The genes are TRBV6-4 and TRBJ2-3; 8 nucleotides line up with TRBD2. From germline, CDR1 is MRHNA and CDR2 SNTAGT. This CDR3 spans 14 amino acids. V trimming: 3 bases; J trimming: 3 bases; junction bases outside the gene matches: 2. The CDR3 spells CASSETGGTDTQYF. In DNA, the CDR3 is TGTGCCAGCAGTGAGACGGGAGGGACAGATACGCAGTATTTT.

This clonotype came up a few times. This sequence joins TRBV12-3 or TRBV12-4 and TRBJ2-1, with unresolved D. The CDR3 spans 13 residues. Trimming took 0 bases from V and 6 from J, leaving 6 bases between them. CDR3 residues: CASSLAHGNEQFF. The CDR3 bases are TGTGCCAGCAGTTTAGCGCATGGCAATGAGCAGTTCTTC.

J is TRBJ2-6 and V is TRBV10-2; no clear D. Trimming left V 3 bases short and J 2 bases short, with 5 bases between. This CDR3 has 14 residues. Germline lookup yields CDR1 WSHSY and CDR2 SAAADI. CDR3 region: CASSDSAGANVLTF. The DNA for the CDR3 is TGCGCCAGCAGTGACAGCGCTGGGGCCAACGTCCTGACTTTC.

This clonotype has just a few counts. The chain recombines TRBV14 with TRBJ2-3, with D uncertain. V gave up 0 bases and J gave up 5 bases, with 6 bases separating them. The CDR3 is made up of 13 amino acids. Per the germline V gene, CDR1 is SGHDN and CDR2 is FVKESK. CDR3 amino acids: CASSQEWGDTQYF. Here the CDR3 DNA reads TGTGCCAGCAGCCAAGAGTGGGGAGATACGCAGTATTTT.

As to this clonotype: Sequence at one end of the junction differs from germline and may be a read error. The genes are TRBV5-1 and TRBJ2-1; 16 nucleotides match TRBD2. CDR1 is SGHRS and CDR2 is YFSETQ in the germline V gene. The CDR3 contains 19 residues. CDR3 in DNA: TGCGCCAGCAGCATAGCCGGCGGGACTAGCGGGAGGGCCTATAATGAGCAGTTCTTC. This codes for CASSIAGGTSGRAYNEQFF.

This chain links TRBV10-1 with TRBJ2-3, with D perhaps matching TRBD1 (6 bases). The germline V and J ends were trimmed by 10 bases and 3 bases, with 17 bases remaining between them. The length of the CDR3 is 14 residues. CDR1 and CDR2 (germline): WNHNN, SYGVQD (reference sequence). The CDR3 DNA follows: TGCGCCACCTCCGGGACAAGACAGACAGATACGCAGTATTTT. Translated: CATSGTRQTDTQYF.

This clonotype was counted only a few times. The J gene is TRBJ2-3, the V gene TRBV12-3 or TRBV12-4; D perhaps matches TRBD1 (6 bases). The CDR3 contains 14 residues. The ends were cut back, 0 bases at V and 14 bases at J, with 18 bases in the middle. CDR3 sequence: CASSLAPTRGTTYF. The CDR3 DNA reads TGTGCCAGCAGTTTAGCGCCCACTAGGGGGACAACGTATTTT.

The chain recombines TRBV12-3 or TRBV12-4 with TRBJ1-2; 9 nucleotides match TRBD1. Germline trimming cut 7 bases from V and 3 bases from J; bases unmatched to any gene: 9. The CDR3 spans 15 residues. CDR3 nucleotides: TGTGCCAGCACCCGATCGACAGGGGGTTACTATGGCTACACCTTC. Its protein product is CASTRSTGGYYGYTF.

This clonotype was seen a few times. The junction and the germline gene differ at one end; a read error may be behind it. The chain carries TRBV20-1 and TRBJ2-3; D assignment may be TRBD1 or TRBD2 (6 bases each). There are 17 residues in the CDR3. Per germline, CDR1 DFQATT and CDR2 SNEGSKA (reference sequence). CDR3 amino acids: CCATTNRGLSKADTQYF. For the CDR3, the DNA is TGCTGTGCTACCACCAACCGGGGGCTAAGCAAGGCAGATACGCAGTATTTT.

In this sample, this clonotype turned up many times. The V and J genes are TRBV29-1 and TRBJ1-1; D remains unclear. The CDR3 runs to 12 residues. From germline, CDR1 is SQVTM and CDR2 ANQGSEA. Trimming cost V 7 bases and J 4 bases, with 13 bases left between them. For the CDR3, the DNA is TGCAGCGCCCTTAGCGGGGTCACTGAAGCTTTCTTT. Translating it yields CSALSGVTEAFF.

This clonotype occurred a few times. This sequence joins TRBV5-1 and TRBJ2-1; 9 nucleotides line up with TRBD2. The CDR3 has 15 amino acids. Trimming at V came to 3 bases and at J to 10 bases, leaving 11 bases not matched to a gene. Germline V lookup: CDR1 SGHRS, CDR2 YFSETQ. CDR3 residues: CASSSSRVAGVEQFF. CDR3 DNA sequence: TGCGCCAGCAGCTCTTCTCGGGTAGCGGGAGTAGAGCAGTTCTTC.

The V gene is TRBV20-1, the J gene TRBJ2-3, with D perhaps matching TRBD2 (5 bases). The CDR3 is 13 residues long. Germline V lookup: CDR1 DFQATT, CDR2 SNEGSKA (reference sequence). Trimming took 1 base from V and 10 from J, leaving 15 bases between them. Here the CDR3 DNA reads TGCAGTGCTAGAGTGGGAGTGGTGAATCCGCAGTATTTT. This translates into CSARVGVVNPQYF.

The chain has TRBV4-3 and TRBJ2-2; tentatively, D is TRBD1 (6 bases). Trimming left V 0 bases short and J 7 bases short, with 6 bases between. CDR3 length equals 13 residues. CDR1 and CDR2 from the germline V gene are LGHNA and YSLEER. In DNA, the CDR3 is TGCGCCAGCAGCCAAGACAGGGGCGGGGAGCTGTTTTTT. Encoded protein: CASSQDRGGELFF.

This sequence joins TRBV29-1 and TRBJ1-2, with a possible D match to TRBD1 (5 bases). V was trimmed by 0 bases and J by 4 bases, leaving 12 bases between them. CDR3 length: 14 residues. From germline, CDR1 is SQVTM and CDR2 ANQGSEA. CDR3 coding DNA: TGCAGCGTTGAAGAGGGGGTCTCGGGCTATGGCTACACCTTC. The encoded protein is CSVEEGVSGYGYTF.

The chain has TRBV2 and TRBJ2-1; a weak D match, TRBD2 (5 bases). V lost 6 bases to trimming and J lost 8 bases, with 20 bases between them. CDR1 is SNHLY, CDR2 FYNNEI, per germline. The CDR3 contains 15 residues. This CDR3 reads CASRGVGVAVDEQFF. The CDR3 DNA sequence: TGTGCCAGCAGGGGAGTGGGAGTAGCAGTCGATGAGCAGTTCTTC.

The V gene is TRBV6-6, the J gene TRBJ2-3, with D unclear. The germline V and J ends were trimmed by 0 bases and 9 bases, with 10 bases remaining between them. This CDR3 region has 13 residues. Per the germline V gene, CDR1 is MNHNY and CDR2 is SVGAGI (reference sequence). Here the CDR3 reads CASSYSFSPTQYF. The CDR3 coding sequence is TGTGCCAGCAGTTACTCATTCTCCCCCACGCAGTATTTT.

V and J are TRBV29-1 and TRBJ1-1, with TRBD1 as a possible D gene (5 bases). The length of the CDR3 is 16 residues. Germline V gene data show CDR1 as SQVTM and CDR2 as ANQGSEA. V was clipped by 6 bases and J by 6 bases, with 26 bases between them. The DNA of the CDR3 is TGCAGCGTGAAAAGGGGAGGATTCGGGGGTTCTTCTGAAGCTTTCTTT. This codes for CSVKRGGFGGSSEAFF.

The rearrangement joins TRBV4-1 to TRBJ2-3, with D possibly TRBD2 on 6 matching bases. V lost 6 bases and J lost 6, with 19 bases in between. Germline-derived CDR1 and CDR2 are MGHRA and YSYEKL. The CDR3 is 15 amino acids. The CDR3 coding sequence is TGCGCCAGCAGGGAGGGTGCAGGCCCTACGGATACGCAGTATTTT. This encodes CASREGAGPTDTQYF.

The chain uses TRBV5-1 and TRBJ2-7, with TRBD1 matching 9 bases. The junction had 7 bases not matched to a gene; V was cut back by 0 bases and J by 3 bases. The CDR3 has 16 amino acids. CDR1 and CDR2 (germline): SGHRS, YFSETQ. The CDR3 reads CASSLVIGQGNYEQYF. CDR3 bases: TGCGCCAGCAGCTTGGTAATCGGACAGGGGAACTACGAGCAGTACTTC.

This clonotype was seen ten or more times. The genes are TRBV29-1 and TRBJ2-1, with D possibly TRBD1 on 6 matching bases. The V gene's germline CDR1 is SQVTM and CDR2 ANQGSEA. CDR3 length: 13 amino acids. Trimming took 6 bases from V and 4 from J, leaving 13 bases between them. CDR3 sequence (DNA): TGCAGCGTACCCTCGGACAGATACAATGAGCAGTTCTTC. This gives the protein CSVPSDRYNEQFF.